Each of the 14 T cell receptor beta chains below was sequenced from the same sample in a study of blood T cell repertoires in COVID-19. Measured with immunoSEQ multiplex PCR; TCRdb has only the in-frame clones, and not every one. The sample consists of about 14,000 clones, around three quarters of them appearing once. Sequenced: peripheral blood. The origin of the receptors is a man aged 65 to 85 with acute or convalescent COVID-19.

The chain uses TRBV14 and TRBJ1-1, with D hard to call. The CDR3 contains 13 residues. V was shortened by 4 bases and J by 4 bases, with 10 bases between the two germline ends. Germline lookup yields CDR1 SGHDN and CDR2 FVKESK. CDR3 amino acids: CASSPQVFTEAFF. CDR3 DNA sequence: TGTGCCAGCAGCCCCCAGGTCTTCACTGAAGCTTTCTTT.

The chain combines TRBV5-6 with TRBJ1-2; 7 nucleotides agree with TRBD1. The CDR3 length is 16 residues. V shed 3 bases and J 3 bases; nucleotides not matched to a gene: 11. Germline V gene lookup returns CDR1 SGHDT and CDR2 YYEEEE. This chain's CDR3 is CASSSAPGQTYYGYTF. Written as DNA, the CDR3 is TGTGCCAGCAGCTCCGCACCGGGACAGACTTACTATGGCTACACCTTC.

The rearrangement joins TRBV30 to TRBJ1-1; D is unclear. Trimming shortened V by 7 bases and J by 5 bases, and 8 bases separated the two germline ends. From germline, CDR1 is GTSNPN and CDR2 SVGIG (reference sequence). This CDR3 region has 10 residues. The CDR3 here is CASARTEAFF. CDR3 nucleotides: TGTGCCTCCGCCAGGACTGAAGCTTTCTTT.

The chain combines TRBV6-5 with TRBJ2-5; 9 nucleotides align to TRBD2. The CDR3 runs to 15 residues. Per germline, CDR1 MNHEY and CDR2 SVGAGI. J lost 5 bases, V lost 5 bases, and 9 bases had no gene match. CDR3 region: CASSPPPSGMETQYF. CDR3 nucleotide sequence: TGTGCCAGCAGTCCGCCGCCTAGCGGGATGGAGACCCAGTACTTC.

This chain joins TRBV10-3 and TRBJ1-4; 10 bases match TRBD1. The CDR3 length is 15 residues. V shed 4 bases and J 8 bases; nucleotides not matched to a gene: 7. CDR1 ENHRY and CDR2 SYGVKD come from the germline V gene. CDR3 amino acids: CAISGSGTGAEKLFF. The CDR3 DNA follows: TGTGCCATCAGTGGATCCGGGACAGGGGCCGAAAAACTGTTTTTT.

In nucleotides, the CDR3 is TGTGCCAGTAGTATAGCGACAGAGAACACTGAAGCTTTCTTT. Protein sequence: CASSIATENTEAFF. This chain connects TRBV19 to TRBJ1-1; the D gene is possibly TRBD1 (5 bases). V shed 1 base and J shed 1 base, with 7 bases lying between them. This CDR3 is 14 amino acids long. Germline V CDR1 and CDR2: LNHDA, SQIVND (reference sequence).

The rearrangement links TRBV6-2 or TRBV6-3 to TRBJ2-7, with 10 nucleotides matching TRBD1. There are 17 residues in the CDR3. Germline assignment: CDR1 MNHEY and CDR2 SVGEGT. Losses at the gene ends were 1 base for V and 5 bases for J; bases not matched to a gene: 11. The CDR3 sequence is CASSYLPSGTGEDEQYF. The DNA for the CDR3 is TGTGCCAGCAGTTACTTACCATCCGGGACAGGGGAGGACGAGCAGTACTTC.

This clone was seen more than once but under ten times. CDR3 in DNA: TGTGCCAGCAGCCGGCGTGGGCTTGTCCTTATGAACACTGAAGCTTTCTTT. Translated: CASSRRGLVLMNTEAFF. This sequence joins TRBV3-1 (or the pseudogene TRBV3-2) and TRBJ1-1; D gene uncertain. The CDR3 is 17 residues long. The V and J ends lost 4 bases and 0 bases respectively, with 18 bases between them. Germline CDR1 LGHDT, CDR2 YNNKEL (reference sequence).

The rearrangement uses TRBV3-1 (or the pseudogene TRBV3-2) and TRBJ2-2; maybe TRBD2 (5 bases). Trimming took off 1 base at V and 2 bases at J, with 11 bases between the two ends. CDR1 and CDR2 from the germline V gene are LGHDT and YNNKEL (reference sequence). CDR3 length: 16 amino acids. DNA for the CDR3: TGTGCCAGCAGCCAAGGGGAGACTCCCAACACCGGGGAGCTGTTTTTT. It encodes CASSQGETPNTGELFF.

The CDR3 sequence: CSVEKAGGGTEAFF. CDR3 nucleotides: TGCAGCGTTGAAAAGGCAGGGGGCGGTACTGAAGCTTTCTTT. The V gene is TRBV29-1, the J gene TRBJ1-1; 8 bases line up with TRBD1. Germline assignment: CDR1 SQVTM and CDR2 ANQGSEA. The CDR3 totals 14 residues. The V and J ends lost 2 bases and 5 bases, in that order; junction bases with no gene match: 7. Based on the CDR3 plus reference TRBV29-1 and TRBJ1-1, the full variable domain is SAVISQKPSRDICQRGTSLTIQCQVDSQVTMMFWYRQQPGQSLTLIATANQGSEATYESGFVIDKFPISRPNLTFSTLTVSNMSPEDSSIYLCSVEKAGGGTEAFFGQGTRLTVV.

The chain couples TRBV4-3 to TRBJ2-5; D might be TRBD1 (6 bases). The germline V and J ends were trimmed by 1 base and 3 bases, with 12 bases remaining between them. The V gene's germline CDR1 is LGHNA and CDR2 YSLEER. The CDR3 contains 15 residues. The CDR3 nucleotides are TGCGCCAGCAGCCAAGGAGGGGGTAGGGAAGAGACCCAGTACTTC. Its protein product is CASSQGGGREETQYF.

This clone came up once. The CDR3 loop reads CASGLAGYNEQFF. In DNA form, the CDR3 reads TGCGCCAGCGGCCTGGCTGGTTACAATGAGCAGTTCTTC. The rearrangement joins TRBV10-2 to TRBJ2-1; D gene uncertain. CDR3 length equals 13 residues. Germline CDR1 is WSHSY and CDR2 is SAAADI. Trimming took off 8 bases at V and 4 bases at J, with 12 bases between the two ends.

This chain links TRBV5-4 with TRBJ1-2; 8 bases are shared with TRBD1. The CDR3 runs to 13 residues. Per the germline V gene, CDR1 is SGHNT and CDR2 is YYREEE (reference sequence). The V and J ends lost 6 bases and 6 bases, in that order; junction bases with no gene match: 7. The CDR3 DNA reads as TGTGCCAGCACCCCGACAGGGGTTAATGGCTACACCTTC. Residues: CASTPTGVNGYTF.

The rearrangement joins TRBV30 to TRBJ1-6, with D possibly TRBD1 on 5 matching bases. CDR3 length: 14 amino acids. Germline V gene sequence: CDR1 GTSNPN, CDR2 SVGIG (reference sequence). Trimming removed 4 bases from V and 9 bases from J, with 16 bases in between. The CDR3 here is CAWITGHTRSPLHF. DNA for the CDR3: TGTGCCTGGATTACCGGACATACTCGTTCACCCCTCCACTTT.